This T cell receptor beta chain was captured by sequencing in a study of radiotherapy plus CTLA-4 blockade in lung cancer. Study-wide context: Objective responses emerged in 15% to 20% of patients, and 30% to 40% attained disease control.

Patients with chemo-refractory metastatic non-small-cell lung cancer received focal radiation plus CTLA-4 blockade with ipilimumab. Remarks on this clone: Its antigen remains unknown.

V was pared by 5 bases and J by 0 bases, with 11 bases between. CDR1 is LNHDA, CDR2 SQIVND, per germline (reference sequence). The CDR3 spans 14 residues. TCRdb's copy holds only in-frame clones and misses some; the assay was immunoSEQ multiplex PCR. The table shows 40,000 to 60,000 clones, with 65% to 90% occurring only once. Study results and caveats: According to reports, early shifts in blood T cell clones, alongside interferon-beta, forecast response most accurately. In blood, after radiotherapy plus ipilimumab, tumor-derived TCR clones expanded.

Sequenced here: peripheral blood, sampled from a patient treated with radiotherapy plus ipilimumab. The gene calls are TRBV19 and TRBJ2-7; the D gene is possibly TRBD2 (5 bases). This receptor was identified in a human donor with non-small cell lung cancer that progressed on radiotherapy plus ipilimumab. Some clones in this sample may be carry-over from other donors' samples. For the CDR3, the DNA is TGTGCCAGTAGTCCCCAAGAGGGCTCCTACGAGCAGTACTTC. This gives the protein CASSPQEGSYEQYF.